The next 15 T cell receptor beta chains were all read from a single sample in a study of identical twins. Via MiXCR, TCRdb re-called the 5' RACE reads, giving one row per CDR3 protein. The table includes about 240,000 distinct CDR3 sequences, roughly a tenth detected once. The material sequenced was memory T cells sorted from blood. The origin of the receptors is a man aged 45 to 65 in good health.

The table lists this clonotype with a few counts. This sequence joins TRBV10-3 and TRBJ2-5; 7 bases match TRBD2. The junction had 6 bases not matched to a gene; V was cut back by 7 bases and J by 1 base. The germline CDR1 and CDR2 sequences are ENHRY and SYGVKD. This CDR3 is built from 14 residues. The CDR3 protein is CAIKGEGSQETQYF. Written as DNA, the CDR3 is TGTGCCATCAAAGGGGAGGGGTCCCAAGAGACCCAGTACTTC.

This clonotype was recorded many times. This chain joins TRBV4-3 and TRBJ1-1, with 7 nucleotides matching TRBD1. CDR3 length: 14 residues. CDR1 and CDR2 (germline): LGHNA, YSLEER. After removal of 1 base from V and 6 bases from J, the junction contained 5 bases not matched to a gene. For the CDR3, the DNA is TGCGCCAGCAGCCAAGGCAGGGGGGAATCTGAAGCTTTCTTT. This encodes CASSQGRGESEAFF.

The chain couples TRBV20-1 to TRBJ1-1; the match to TRBD1 covers 9 bases. The CDR3 totals 16 residues. The germline gives CDR1 DFQATT, CDR2 SNEGSKA (reference sequence). V trimming: 0 bases; J trimming: 10 bases; junction bases outside the gene matches: 15. Here the CDR3 DNA reads TGCAGTGCTAGAGACCCCCGGGGACAGGGAGCGGGTGTAGCTTTCTTT. Its protein product is CSARDPRGQGAGVAFF.

Many counts were recorded for this clonotype. The chain combines TRBV27 with TRBJ2-5; D possibly corresponds to TRBD2 (5 bases). CDR3 length equals 15 residues. Germline assignment: CDR1 MNHEY and CDR2 SMNVEV (reference sequence). Trimming left V 5 bases short and J 3 bases short, with 16 bases between. CDR3 amino acids: CASSPIGRREETQYF. Written as DNA, the CDR3 is TGTGCCAGCAGTCCGATAGGGAGAAGGGAAGAGACCCAGTACTTC.

The chain carries TRBV18 and TRBJ1-1, with 7 positions matching TRBD1. Trimming cost V 4 bases and J 0 bases; bases outside gene matches: 5. From germline, CDR1 is KGHSH and CDR2 LQKENI. This CDR3 spans 15 amino acids. The CDR3, as DNA: TGTGCCAGCTCACGGACGAGGGGGCTGAACACTGAAGCTTTCTTT. Translating it yields CASSRTRGLNTEAFF. The full variable domain, with the rest looked up from reference TRBV18 and TRBJ1-1, is NAGVMQNPRHLVRRRGQEARLRCSPMKGHSHVYWYRQLPEEGLKFMVYLQKENIIDESGMPKERFSAEFPKEGPSILRIQQVVRGDSAAYFCASSRTRGLNTEAFFGQGTRLTVV.

V usage is TRBV6-2 or TRBV6-3 and J usage is TRBJ2-3; the D gene could be TRBD1 or TRBD2 (6 bases each). The germline V and J ends were trimmed by 3 bases and 5 bases, with 12 bases remaining between them. Looked up from germline, CDR1 is MNHEY and CDR2 is SVGEGT. The CDR3 has 14 amino acids. The CDR3 region is CASSYRGGGDTQYF. DNA of the CDR3: TGTGCCAGCAGTTATCGAGGGGGAGGAGATACGCAGTATTTT.

This clonotype was seen only a few times. V is TRBV3-1 and J is TRBJ1-2; D is perhaps TRBD1 (5 bases). From germline, CDR1 is LGHDT and CDR2 YNNKEL (reference sequence). Trimming cost V 0 bases and J 7 bases, with 12 bases left between them. The CDR3 loop spans 14 amino acids. CDR3 region: CASSQEGRVLGYTF. The DNA for the CDR3 is TGTGCCAGCAGCCAAGAAGGCAGGGTACTTGGCTACACCTTC. Supplemented by reference TRBV3-1 and TRBJ1-2, the full variable domain reads DTAVSQTPKYLVTQMGNDKSIKCEQNLGHDTMYWYKQDSKKFLKIMFSYNNKELIINETVPNRFSPKSPDKAHLNLHINSLELGDSAVYFCASSQEGRVLGYTFGSGTRLTVV.

V is TRBV20-1 and J is TRBJ1-5; D possibly corresponds to TRBD1 (6 bases). This CDR3 comprises 14 residues. Germline V CDR1 and CDR2: DFQATT, SNEGSKA (reference sequence). Trimming pared 0 bases from V and 5 bases from J, leaving 11 bases between. CDR3 coding DNA: TGCAGTGCTAGAGATACGACAGGATATCAGCCCCAGCATTTT. Translating gives CSARDTTGYQPQHF.

In DNA form, the CDR3 reads TGTGCCAGCAGTCCGAGGACAGCGGAAGAGACCCAGTACTTC. This codes for CASSPRTAEETQYF. The chain couples TRBV6-1 to TRBJ2-5, with D possibly matching TRBD1 (6 bases). V lost 5 bases and J lost 3, with 13 bases in between. This CDR3 has 14 amino acids. Germline V gives CDR1 MNHNS, CDR2 SASEGT.

This clonotype was counted between two and nine times. This chain joins TRBV6-1 and TRBJ2-3; possible D gene TRBD2, 7 bases. CDR1 and CDR2 from the germline V gene are MNHNS and SASEGT. CDR3 length: 16 residues. Trimming left V 3 bases short and J 6 bases short, with 19 bases between. The CDR3 protein is CASSDQGREKYDTQYF. The CDR3 region has the DNA TGTGCCAGCAGTGACCAGGGGCGGGAGAAGTACGATACGCAGTATTTT.

This clonotype was recorded a few times. The chain couples TRBV20-1 to TRBJ2-5; D not resolved. V was pared by 5 bases and J by 3 bases, with 4 bases between. The CDR3 loop spans 10 amino acids. Germline-derived CDR1 and CDR2 are DFQATT and SNEGSKA (reference sequence). This chain's CDR3 is CSALEETQYF. For the CDR3, the DNA is TGCAGTGCTCTAGAAGAGACCCAGTACTTC.

This clonotype showed up many times. This chain connects TRBV5-1 to TRBJ2-7; D is possibly TRBD1 (6 bases). V lost 2 bases and J lost 5, with 8 bases in between. CDR3 length equals 12 residues. Germline V gene data show CDR1 as SGHRS and CDR2 as YFSETQ. This chain's CDR3 is CASSFRGDEQYF. The CDR3 nucleotides are TGCGCCAGCAGCTTCAGGGGAGACGAGCAGTACTTC.

This clonotype has a handful of counts. The J gene is TRBJ1-1, the V gene TRBV7-2; D gene ambiguous. The CDR3 totals 13 residues. The V end was cut by 3 bases, the J end by 0 bases, with 5 bases between. Germline CDR1 is SGHTA and CDR2 is FQGNSA. The CDR3 protein is CASSFKMNTEAFF. The CDR3 nucleotides are TGTGCCAGCAGCTTCAAAATGAACACTGAAGCTTTCTTT.

This clonotype was recorded at least ten times. The chain uses TRBV11-3 and TRBJ2-2; the D is unclear. Germline CDR1 reads SGHNT; CDR2 reads YENEEA. Between the trimmed V and J ends, which lost 4 bases and 6 bases, there was a span of 6 bases. The CDR3 is 12 amino acids. The CDR3 region is CASSSFPGELFF. The CDR3, as DNA: TGTGCCAGCAGCTCGTTCCCCGGGGAGCTGTTTTTT. Filled out from reference TRBV11-3 and TRBJ2-2, the complete variable domain reads EAGVVQSPRYKIIEKKQPVAFWCNPISGHNTLYWYLQNLGQGPELLIRYENEEAVDDSQLPKDRFSAERLKGVDSTLKIQPAELGDSAVYLCASSSFPGELFFGEGSRLTVL.

V and J are TRBV4-3 and TRBJ1-3; perhaps TRBD1 as D (5 bases). The germline V gene has CDR1 LGHNA and CDR2 YSLEER. The V and J ends lost 1 base and 0 bases respectively, with 13 bases between them. CDR3 length equals 17 residues. CDR3 amino acids: CASSQAHGALSGNTIYF. In DNA form, the CDR3 reads TGCGCCAGCAGCCAAGCGCACGGGGCCCTCTCTGGAAACACCATATATTTT.